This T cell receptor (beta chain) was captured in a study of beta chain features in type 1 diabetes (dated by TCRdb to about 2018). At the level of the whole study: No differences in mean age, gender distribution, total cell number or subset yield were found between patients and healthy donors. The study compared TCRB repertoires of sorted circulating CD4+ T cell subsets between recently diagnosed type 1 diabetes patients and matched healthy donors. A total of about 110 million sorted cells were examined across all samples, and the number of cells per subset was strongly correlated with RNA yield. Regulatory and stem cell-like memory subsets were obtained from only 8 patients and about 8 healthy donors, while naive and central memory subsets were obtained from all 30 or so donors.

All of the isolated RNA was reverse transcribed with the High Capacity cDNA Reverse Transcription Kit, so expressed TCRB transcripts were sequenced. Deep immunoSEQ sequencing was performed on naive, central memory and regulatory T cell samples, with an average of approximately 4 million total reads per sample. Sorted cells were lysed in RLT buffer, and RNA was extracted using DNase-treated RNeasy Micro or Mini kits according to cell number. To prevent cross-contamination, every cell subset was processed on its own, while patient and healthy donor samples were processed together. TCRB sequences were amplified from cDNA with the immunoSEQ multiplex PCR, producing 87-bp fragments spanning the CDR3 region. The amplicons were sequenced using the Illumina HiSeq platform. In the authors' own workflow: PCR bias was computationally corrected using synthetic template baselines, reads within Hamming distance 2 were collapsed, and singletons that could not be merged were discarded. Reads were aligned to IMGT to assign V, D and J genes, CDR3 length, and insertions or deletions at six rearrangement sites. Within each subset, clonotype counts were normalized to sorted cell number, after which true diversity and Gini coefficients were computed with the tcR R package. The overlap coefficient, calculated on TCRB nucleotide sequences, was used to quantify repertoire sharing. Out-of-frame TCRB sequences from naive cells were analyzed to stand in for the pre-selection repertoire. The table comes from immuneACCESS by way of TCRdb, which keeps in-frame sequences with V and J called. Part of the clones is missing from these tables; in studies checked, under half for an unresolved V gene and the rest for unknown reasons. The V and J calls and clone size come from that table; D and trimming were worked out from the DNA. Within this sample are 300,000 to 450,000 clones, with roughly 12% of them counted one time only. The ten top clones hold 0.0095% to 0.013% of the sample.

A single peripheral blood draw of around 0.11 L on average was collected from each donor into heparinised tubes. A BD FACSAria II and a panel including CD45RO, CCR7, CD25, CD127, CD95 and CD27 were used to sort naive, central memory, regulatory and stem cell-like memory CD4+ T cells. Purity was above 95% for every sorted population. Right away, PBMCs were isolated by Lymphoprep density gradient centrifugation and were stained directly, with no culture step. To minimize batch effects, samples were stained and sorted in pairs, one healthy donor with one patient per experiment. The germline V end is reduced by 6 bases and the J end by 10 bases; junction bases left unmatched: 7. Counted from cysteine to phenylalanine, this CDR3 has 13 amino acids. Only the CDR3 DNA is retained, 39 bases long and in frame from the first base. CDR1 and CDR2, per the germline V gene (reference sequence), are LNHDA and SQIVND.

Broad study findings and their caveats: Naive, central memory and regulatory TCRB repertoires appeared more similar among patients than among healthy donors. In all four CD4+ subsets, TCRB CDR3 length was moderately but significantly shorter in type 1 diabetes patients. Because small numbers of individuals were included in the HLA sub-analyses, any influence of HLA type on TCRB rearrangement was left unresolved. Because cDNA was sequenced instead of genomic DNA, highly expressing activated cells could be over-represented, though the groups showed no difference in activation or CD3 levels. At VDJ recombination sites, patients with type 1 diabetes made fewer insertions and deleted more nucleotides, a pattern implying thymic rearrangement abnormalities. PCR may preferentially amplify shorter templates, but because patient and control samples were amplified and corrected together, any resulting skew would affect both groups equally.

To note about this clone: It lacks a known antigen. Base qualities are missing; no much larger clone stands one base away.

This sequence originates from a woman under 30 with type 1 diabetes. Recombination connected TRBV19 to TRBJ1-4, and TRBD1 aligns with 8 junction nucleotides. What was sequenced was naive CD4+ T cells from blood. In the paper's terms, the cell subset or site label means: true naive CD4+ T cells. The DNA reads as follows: TGTGCCAGTAGCGGGACAGGACTTCCAAAACTGTTTTTT. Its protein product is CASSGTGLPKLFF. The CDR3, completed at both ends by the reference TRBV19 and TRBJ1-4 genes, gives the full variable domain DGGITQSPKYLFRKEGQNVTLSCEQNLNHDAMYWYRQDPGQGLRLIYYSQIVNDFQKGDIAEGYSVSREKKESFPLTVTSAQKNPTAFYLCASSGTGLPKLFFGSGTQLSVL.